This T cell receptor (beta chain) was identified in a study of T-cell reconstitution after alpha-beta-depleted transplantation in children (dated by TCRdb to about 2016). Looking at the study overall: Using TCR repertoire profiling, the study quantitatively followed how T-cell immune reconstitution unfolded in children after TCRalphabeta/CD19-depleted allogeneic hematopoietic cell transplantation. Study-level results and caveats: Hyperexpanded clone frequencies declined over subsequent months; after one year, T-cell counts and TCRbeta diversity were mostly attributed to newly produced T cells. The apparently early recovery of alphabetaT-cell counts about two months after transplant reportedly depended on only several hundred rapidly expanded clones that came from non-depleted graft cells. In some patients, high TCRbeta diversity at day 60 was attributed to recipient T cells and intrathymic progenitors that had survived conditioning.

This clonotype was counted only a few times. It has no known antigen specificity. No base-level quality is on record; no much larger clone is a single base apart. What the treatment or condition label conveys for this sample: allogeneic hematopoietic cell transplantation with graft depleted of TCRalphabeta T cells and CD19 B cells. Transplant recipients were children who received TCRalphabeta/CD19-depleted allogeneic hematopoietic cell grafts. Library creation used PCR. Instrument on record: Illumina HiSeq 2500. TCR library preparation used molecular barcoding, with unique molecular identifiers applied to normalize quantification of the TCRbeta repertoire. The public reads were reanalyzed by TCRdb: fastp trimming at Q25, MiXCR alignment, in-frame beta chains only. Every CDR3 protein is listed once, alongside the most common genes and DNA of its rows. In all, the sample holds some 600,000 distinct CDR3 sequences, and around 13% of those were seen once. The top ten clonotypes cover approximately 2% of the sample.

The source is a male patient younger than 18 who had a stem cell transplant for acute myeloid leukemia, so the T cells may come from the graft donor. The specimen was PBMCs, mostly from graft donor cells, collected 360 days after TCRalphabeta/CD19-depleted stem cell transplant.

The DNA sequence is as follows: TGTGCCAGCACCTTAAACCGGGGACGGGGGAACACTGAAGCTTTCTTT. The encoded protein is CASTLNRGRGNTEAFF. The sequence is built from TRBV6-2 or TRBV6-3 and TRBJ1-1, with TRBD1 tentatively as D gene (5 bases match). Including cysteine and phenylalanine, the CDR3 has 16 amino acids. Only the CDR3 part of the read is kept: 48 bases, read in frame from the first base. The trim is 7 bases for V and 1 base for J, with a gap of 19 bases between the germline ends. Per the germline V gene, MNHEY is the CDR1 and SVGEGT is the CDR2.